This T cell receptor beta chain was identified during a study of blood T cell repertoires in COVID-19. This clone was recorded only once. Per the study methods: Cell counts per sample came from amplifying reference gene primers. TCRdb keeps only in-frame clones here, not all; method: immunoSEQ multiplex PCR. V and J calls and clone size are copied from that table; D and trimming were computed from the DNA. Of 180,000 or so clones detected, approximately 90% appear once; the ten largest clones hold 3.5% to 5%. Germline CDR1 reads LNHNV; CDR2 reads YYDKDF (reference sequence). V lost 0 bases, J lost 5 bases, and 12 bases lay in between. The CDR3 is made up of 15 amino acids.

The sequence came from a woman under 40 with acute or convalescent COVID-19. Sequencing was done on a sample of peripheral blood. This chain joins TRBV15 and TRBJ2-3; D may be TRBD2 (5 bases). As DNA, the CDR3 is TGTGCCACCAGCAGAGATCCGACTAATGGAGATACGCAGTATTTT. Protein product: CATSRDPTNGDTQYF.